Presented here are 30 T cell receptor beta chains from one specimen sequenced in a study of cytomegalovirus exposure and HLA in healthy donors. Primers included in the PCR were 60 Vbeta and 13 Jbeta primers. This table comes from immunoSEQ multiplex PCR, and its TCRdb copy is limited to in-frame clones, with some not included. The table has 90,000 to 140,000 clones, around 85% seen once. Sample: PBMCs. Every receptor here comes from a man between 25 and 39 years old in good health and CMV-seropositive.

The rearrangement links TRBV6-5 to TRBJ2-3, with a possible D match to TRBD2 (5 bases). The germline CDR1 and CDR2 sequences are MNHEY and SVGAGI. This CDR3 is 15 amino acids long. V gave up 2 bases and J gave up 3 bases, with 12 bases separating them. The CDR3 DNA reads TGTGCCAGCAGTTACGGCCCGCAGCGGACAGATACGCAGTATTTT. It yields the protein CASSYGPQRTDTQYF.

The genes are TRBV4-1 and TRBJ2-7; TRBD1 aligns across 7 bases. This CDR3 comprises 18 residues. The germline V gene has CDR1 MGHRA and CDR2 YSYEKL. With V trimmed by 0 bases and J by 3 bases, 14 bases remained unmatched. This CDR3 is CASSQESPGTAPHYEQYF. The CDR3 nucleotides are TGCGCCAGCAGCCAAGAGTCGCCAGGGACAGCCCCGCACTACGAGCAGTACTTC.

This sequence joins TRBV10-3 and TRBJ1-1, with TRBD1 matching over 10 bases. CDR1 is ENHRY, CDR2 SYGVKD, per germline. The length of the CDR3 is 14 residues. J lost 3 bases, V lost 6 bases, and 4 bases had no gene match. The CDR3 region has the DNA TGTGCCATCAGATTAGGACAGGGGGACACTGAAGCTTTCTTT. Its translation: CAIRLGQGDTEAFF.

The chain is built from TRBV19 and TRBJ1-6, with 8 bases identical to TRBD1. The V segment lost 6 bases and the J segment 7 bases; nucleotides outside the gene matches: 11. This CDR3 has 16 amino acids. CDR1 is LNHDA, CDR2 SQIVND, per germline (reference sequence). CDR3 residues: CASSPSGGARNSPLHF. The CDR3 bases are TGTGCCAGTAGCCCCTCAGGGGGCGCGCGGAATTCACCCCTCCACTTT.

The chain couples TRBV30 to TRBJ1-3; possible D gene TRBD1, 5 bases. The CDR3 runs to 13 residues. CDR1 is GTSNPN, CDR2 SVGIG, per germline (reference sequence). V was pared by 5 bases and J by 4 bases, with 12 bases between. CDR3 amino acids: CAWLRAGGNTIYF. For the CDR3, the DNA is TGTGCCTGGCTTCGAGCAGGGGGAAACACCATATATTTT.

The V and J genes are TRBV19 and TRBJ1-2; maybe TRBD1 (5 bases). The germline CDR1 and CDR2 sequences are LNHDA and SQIVND (reference sequence). CDR3 size: 12 residues. The V and J ends lost 7 bases and 8 bases respectively, with 14 bases between them. Here the CDR3 DNA reads TGTGCCAGTATGGGGGGTGAACGGGGCTACACCTTC. Its protein is CASMGGERGYTF.

The V and J genes are TRBV14 and TRBJ2-1; 9 bases are shared with TRBD2. The CDR3 runs 18 residues. Germline V CDR1 and CDR2: SGHDN, FVKESK. Losses at the gene ends were 3 bases for V and 1 base for J; bases not matched to a gene: 10. In nucleotides, the CDR3 is TGTGCCAGCAGCCACGGAGGGGCAAGCGGGGGGTCCTACAATGAGCAGTTCTTC. Protein product: CASSHGGASGGSYNEQFF.

J is TRBJ1-6 and V is TRBV30; D gene uncertain. CDR3 length equals 12 residues. The germline V gene has CDR1 GTSNPN and CDR2 SVGIG (reference sequence). V lost 5 bases and J 10 bases, leaving 12 bases between the germline ends. DNA for the CDR3: TGTGCCTGGGAAGAGATCAAATCACCCCTCCACTTT. Its translation is CAWEEIKSPLHF.

The genes are TRBV13 and TRBJ1-1; D gene unclear. The V end lost 5 bases, the J end lost 6 bases, and 16 bases lay between the germline ends. Germline assignment: CDR1 PRHDT and CDR2 FYEKMQ (reference sequence). This CDR3 contains 14 residues. CDR3 bases: TGTGCCAGCAGCCGACGGGAATTTAGAGCTGAAGCTTTCTTT. Translation gives CASSRREFRAEAFF.

The rearrangement uses TRBV18 and TRBJ2-2; D possibly corresponds to TRBD1 (6 bases). The germline CDR1 and CDR2 sequences are KGHSH and LQKENI. V gave up 0 bases and J gave up 3 bases, with 11 bases separating them. This CDR3 has 16 residues. The CDR3 DNA reads as TGTGCCAGCTCACCACCTCAGGGGACGGACACCGGGGAGCTGTTTTTT. It translates to CASSPPQGTDTGELFF.

Here the CDR3 DNA reads TGTGCCAGCAGCCTGGACTCTAGCGGGGGCCAAGAGACCCAGTACTTC. It specifies CASSLDSSGGQETQYF. The chain links TRBV7-6 to TRBJ2-5, with 10 bases lining up with TRBD2. V was clipped by 5 bases and J by 1 base; unmatched bases: 7. The CDR3 is 16 amino acids. Germline V gives CDR1 SGHVS, CDR2 FNYEAQ.

The gene calls are TRBV5-6 and TRBJ2-1; 13 nucleotides line up with TRBD2. This CDR3 contains 15 residues. Unmatched junction bases numbered 1, after V lost 4 bases and J lost 3 bases. Germline CDR1 reads SGHDT; CDR2 reads YYEEEE. The CDR3 DNA sequence: TGTGCCAGCAGCCGGACTAGCGGGGGCTACAATGAGCAGTTCTTC. Translating gives CASSRTSGGYNEQFF.

Only a few counts were recorded for this clone. The V gene is TRBV6-6, the J gene TRBJ1-2; no clear D. The V end lost 0 bases, the J end lost 5 bases, and 13 bases lay between the germline ends. Germline CDR1 is MNHNY and CDR2 is SVGAGI (reference sequence). The CDR3 length is 15 residues. CDR3 sequence (DNA): TGTGCCAGCAGTTACTCTAATGCTGCGGGGTATGGCTACACCTTC. Its protein product is CASSYSNAAGYGYTF.

The gene calls are TRBV23-1 and TRBJ1-1, with D unresolved. TRBV23-1 has ORF status, its function being uncertain. The V end lost 1 base, the J end lost 1 base, and 7 bases lay between the germline ends. The CDR3 has 14 amino acids. The CDR3 bases are TGCGCCAGCAGTCAATGGCGGCAGAACACTGAAGCTTTCTTT. Its protein is CASSQWRQNTEAFF.

The J gene is TRBJ2-7, the V gene TRBV9; the match to TRBD2 covers 8 bases. From germline, CDR1 is SGDLS and CDR2 YYNGEE. This CDR3 is 15 amino acids long. Germline trimming cut 4 bases from V and 0 bases from J; bases unmatched to any gene: 6. CDR3 bases: TGTGCCAGCAGCTTTAGCGGGGACTTCTCCTACGAGCAGTACTTC. This gives the protein CASSFSGDFSYEQYF. Full variable domain (rest looked up from reference TRBV9 and TRBJ2-7): DSGVTQTPKHLITATGQRVTLRCSPRSGDLSVYWYQQSLDQGLQFLIQYYNGEERAKGNILERFSAQQFPDLHSELNLSSLELGDSALYFCASSFSGDFSYEQYFGPGTRLTVT.

The chain couples TRBV30 to TRBJ2-1; D possibly corresponds to TRBD2 (5 bases). The germline V gene has CDR1 GTSNPN and CDR2 SVGIG (reference sequence). The CDR3 covers 13 residues. The ends were cut back, 5 bases at V and 6 bases at J, with 14 bases in the middle. The CDR3 region is CAWGGRPINEQFF. The CDR3 DNA reads as TGTGCCTGGGGAGGACGGCCTATCAATGAGCAGTTCTTC.

The chain is built from TRBV7-9 and TRBJ2-1; 7 positions match TRBD1. Germline V gene lookup returns CDR1 SEHNR and CDR2 FQNEAQ (reference sequence). J was trimmed by 3 bases and V by 4 bases; bases with no gene match: 6. This CDR3 has 15 residues. CDR3 coding DNA: TGTGCCAGCAGCTCACCCGGGACAGTCTACAATGAGCAGTTCTTC. Residues: CASSSPGTVYNEQFF.

This chain joins TRBV2 and TRBJ1-6; D possibly corresponds to TRBD1 (5 bases). The germline gives CDR1 SNHLY, CDR2 FYNNEI. This CDR3 is 15 amino acids long. V was clipped by 3 bases and J by 9 bases, with 15 bases between them. As DNA, the CDR3 is TGTGCCAGCAGTGACCAGGGTGGCGGGATTTCACCCCTCCACTTT. This sequence encodes CASSDQGGGISPLHF.

V gene TRBV18 combines with J gene TRBJ2-7; 11 nucleotides line up with TRBD2. CDR1 and CDR2 from the germline V gene are KGHSH and LQKENI. J lost 5 bases, V lost 2 bases, and 5 bases had no gene match. This CDR3 has 15 amino acids. CDR3: CASSPSTSGVHEQYF. The CDR3 DNA follows: TGTGCCAGCTCACCATCGACTAGCGGGGTCCACGAGCAGTACTTC. The full variable domain, its missing parts supplied by reference TRBV18 and TRBJ2-7, is NAGVMQNPRHLVRRRGQEARLRCSPMKGHSHVYWYRQLPEEGLKFMVYLQKENIIDESGMPKERFSAEFPKEGPSILRIQQVVRGDSAAYFCASSPSTSGVHEQYFGPGTRLTVT.

The chain joins TRBV25-1 to TRBJ2-7; 10 nucleotides match TRBD1. The CDR3 length is 14 residues. J gave up 7 bases and V 5 bases, and 8 bases lay outside the gene matches. Germline V CDR1 and CDR2: MGHDK, SYGVNS. The CDR3 protein is CASSKGQGPSEQYF. Here the CDR3 DNA reads TGTGCCAGCAGTAAGGGACAGGGGCCGTCGGAGCAGTACTTC.

This chain uses TRBV30 with TRBJ2-5; 8 bases are shared with TRBD1. The J call may be faulty, since TRBJ2-7 better matches the DNA end. Germline assignment: CDR1 GTSNPN and CDR2 SVGIG (reference sequence). The CDR3 loop spans 15 amino acids. CDR3 amino acids: CAWSSAGGESYEQYF. As DNA, the CDR3 is TGTGCCTGGAGTTCGGCAGGGGGCGAATCGTACGAGCAGTACTTC.

The V gene is TRBV12-5, the J gene TRBJ2-5; the match to TRBD1 covers 8 bases. Per the germline V gene, CDR1 is LGHNT and CDR2 is FRNRAP. The CDR3 loop spans 19 amino acids. The V segment lost 0 bases and the J segment 2 bases; nucleotides outside the gene matches: 14. CDR3 region: CASGLVLFGQGRRQETQYF. CDR3 sequence (DNA): TGTGCTAGTGGTTTGGTACTCTTTGGACAGGGTCGGCGACAAGAGACCCAGTACTTC. The variable domain in full, with the rest retrieved from reference TRBV12-5 and TRBJ2-5, is DARVTQTPRHKVTEMGQEVTMRCQPILGHNTVFWYRQTMMQGLELLAYFRNRAPLDDSGMPKDRFSAEMPDATLATLKIQPSEPRDSAVYFCASGLVLFGQGRRQETQYFGPGTRLLVL.

The CDR3 DNA reads TGCGCCAGCAGCTTCGCGGAGCGGGCCCCCTACGAGCAGTACTTC. It translates to CASSFAERAPYEQYF. The chain has TRBV5-1 and TRBJ2-7, with a possible D match to TRBD2 (6 bases). With 2 bases removed from V and 2 bases from J, the gap between germline ends came to 14 bases. Germline CDR1 SGHRS, CDR2 YFSETQ. The CDR3 is 15 amino acids.

J is TRBJ1-2 and V is TRBV19; TRBD1 is a possible D gene (5 bases). Trimming left V 7 bases short and J 8 bases short, with 20 bases between. The germline gives CDR1 LNHDA, CDR2 SQIVND (reference sequence). This CDR3 spans 14 amino acids. CDR3 nucleotides: TGTGCCAGTACCGAAGCCGGAGTGGGGCCAGGCTACACCTTC. Protein sequence: CASTEAGVGPGYTF.

Here the CDR3 reads CASSQGISRDIQYF. The CDR3 bases are TGCGCCAGCAGCCAGGGGATATCGAGGGACATTCAGTACTTC. V usage is TRBV4-1 and J usage is TRBJ2-4; tentative D call: TRBD2 (5 bases). V dropped 3 bases and J dropped 8 bases, with 14 bases sitting between them. This CDR3 contains 14 residues. Germline V gene data show CDR1 as MGHRA and CDR2 as YSYEKL.

V is TRBV29-1 and J is TRBJ1-3, with D possibly TRBD1 on 5 matching bases. V lost 8 bases and J lost 3, with 8 bases in between. The CDR3 spans 11 residues. Per the germline V gene, CDR1 is SQVTM and CDR2 is ANQGSEA. The CDR3 DNA reads as TGCAGCCCACAGGTTGGAAACACCATATATTTT. Its protein product is CSPQVGNTIYF.

This clone was detected only a few times. V gene TRBV18 combines with J gene TRBJ2-3; 7 bases map to TRBD1. This CDR3 spans 15 amino acids. Germline CDR1 reads KGHSH; CDR2 reads LQKENI. V was pared by 1 base and J by 3 bases, with 4 bases of the junction left unmatched. CDR3 DNA sequence: TGTGCCAGCTCACCACAGGGGGCCAATACAGATACGCAGTATTTT. Translation: CASSPQGANTDTQYF.

CDR3 bases: TGTGCCAGCAGTCCCCCAGGACTAGCGAATGAGCAGTTCTTC. It encodes CASSPPGLANEQFF. The gene calls are TRBV27 and TRBJ2-1; 9 nucleotides match TRBD2. Trimming took 5 bases from V and 7 from J; bases not matched to a gene: 6. The CDR3 extends over 14 amino acids. Germline V lookup: CDR1 MNHEY, CDR2 SMNVEV (reference sequence).

The J gene is TRBJ1-2, the V gene TRBV6-1; no definite D call. With 2 bases removed from V and 4 bases from J, the gap between germline ends came to 14 bases. CDR1 is MNHNS and CDR2 is SASEGT in the germline V gene. The CDR3 extends over 15 amino acids. The CDR3, as DNA: TGTGCCAGCAGTGAAATCCCCTCGCACGGCTATGGCTACACCTTC. Amino acids: CASSEIPSHGYGYTF.

The chain recombines TRBV19 with TRBJ2-3; 10 nucleotides agree with TRBD1. There are 15 residues in the CDR3. Germline CDR1 reads LNHDA; CDR2 reads SQIVND (reference sequence). V gave up 7 bases and J gave up 1 base; unmatched junction bases: 5. The CDR3 protein is CASTDGTGGTDTQYF. CDR3 coding DNA: TGTGCCAGTACCGATGGGACAGGGGGCACAGATACGCAGTATTTT.